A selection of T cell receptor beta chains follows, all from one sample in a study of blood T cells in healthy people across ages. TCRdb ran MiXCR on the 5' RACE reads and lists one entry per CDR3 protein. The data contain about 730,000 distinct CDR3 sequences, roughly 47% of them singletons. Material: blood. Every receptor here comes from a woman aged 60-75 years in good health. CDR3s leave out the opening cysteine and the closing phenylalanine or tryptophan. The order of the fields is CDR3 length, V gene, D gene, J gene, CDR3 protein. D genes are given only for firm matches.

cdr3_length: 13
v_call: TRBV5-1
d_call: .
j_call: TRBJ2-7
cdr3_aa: ASSLSTGQTYEQY

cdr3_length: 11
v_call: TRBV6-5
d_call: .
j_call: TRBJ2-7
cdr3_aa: ATLRLGSYEQY

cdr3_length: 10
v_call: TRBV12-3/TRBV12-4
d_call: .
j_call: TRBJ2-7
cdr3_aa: VSSQGSYEQY

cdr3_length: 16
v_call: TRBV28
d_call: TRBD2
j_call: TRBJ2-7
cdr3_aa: ASSLVFLGLAGAYEQY

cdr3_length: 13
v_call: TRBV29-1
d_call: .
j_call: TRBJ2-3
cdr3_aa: SVEATVVRGDTQY

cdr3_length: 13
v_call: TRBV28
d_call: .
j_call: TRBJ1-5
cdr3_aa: ASSFAQGGNQPQH

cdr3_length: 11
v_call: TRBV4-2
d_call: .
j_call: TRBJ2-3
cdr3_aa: ASSQDQGDTQY

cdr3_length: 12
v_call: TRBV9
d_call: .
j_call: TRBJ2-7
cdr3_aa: ASSVLRESYEQY

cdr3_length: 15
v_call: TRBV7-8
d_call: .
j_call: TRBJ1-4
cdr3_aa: ASSLVGGRTTNEKLF

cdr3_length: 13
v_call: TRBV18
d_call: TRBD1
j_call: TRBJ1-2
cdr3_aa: ASSSGTGGNYGYT

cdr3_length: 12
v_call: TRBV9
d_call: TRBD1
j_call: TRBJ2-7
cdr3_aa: TSSPRQGSYEQY

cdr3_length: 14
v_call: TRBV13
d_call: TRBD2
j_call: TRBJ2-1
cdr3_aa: ASSFRASGFSDEQF

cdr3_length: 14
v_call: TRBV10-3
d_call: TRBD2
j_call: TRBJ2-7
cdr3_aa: AISESSSGISYEQY

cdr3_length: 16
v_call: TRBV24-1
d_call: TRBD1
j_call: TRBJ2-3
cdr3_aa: ATSDRLDRGLITDTQY

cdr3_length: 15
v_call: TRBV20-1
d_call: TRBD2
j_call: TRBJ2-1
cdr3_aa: SARAGTSGGVGGEQF

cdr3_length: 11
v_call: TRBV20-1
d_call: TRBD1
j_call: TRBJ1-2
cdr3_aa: SAWTGEEKGYT

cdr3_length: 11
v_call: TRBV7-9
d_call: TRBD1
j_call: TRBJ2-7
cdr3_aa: ASSPYRGYEQY

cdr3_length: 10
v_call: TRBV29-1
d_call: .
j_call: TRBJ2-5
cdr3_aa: SVDPGEETQY

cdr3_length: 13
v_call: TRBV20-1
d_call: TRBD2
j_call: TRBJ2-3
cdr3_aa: SAFVAGGLTDTQY

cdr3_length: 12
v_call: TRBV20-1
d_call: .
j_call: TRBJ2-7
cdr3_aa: SAKKPTDVWEQY

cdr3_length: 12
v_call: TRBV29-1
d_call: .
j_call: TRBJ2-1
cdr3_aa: SAEVSSGNNEQF

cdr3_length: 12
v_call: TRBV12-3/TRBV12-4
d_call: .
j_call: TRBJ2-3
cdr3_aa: ASRLGGDGDTQY

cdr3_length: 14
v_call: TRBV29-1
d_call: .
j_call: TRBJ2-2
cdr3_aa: SVENPRHPQQRELF

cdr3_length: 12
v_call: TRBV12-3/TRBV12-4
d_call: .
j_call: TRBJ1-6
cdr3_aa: ASISGQDNSPLH

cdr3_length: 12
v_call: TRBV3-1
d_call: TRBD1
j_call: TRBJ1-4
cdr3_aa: ASTSGQGNEKLF

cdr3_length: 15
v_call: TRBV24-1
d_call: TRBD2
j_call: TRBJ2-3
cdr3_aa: ATSETSGRAFGDTQY

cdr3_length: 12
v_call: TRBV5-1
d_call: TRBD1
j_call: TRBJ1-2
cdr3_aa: ASKLAGGNYGYT